This T cell receptor beta chain was recovered during a study of blood T cell repertoires in COVID-19. Study at large: COVID-19 samples collected from the United States, Italy and Spain covered acute and convalescent phases.

Germline lookup yields CDR1 SNHLY and CDR2 FYNNEI. The CDR3 covers 13 residues. With V trimmed by 9 bases and J by 3 bases, 4 bases remained unmatched. How the authors handled the data: Amplification from reference gene primers served as the basis for estimated nucleated cell counts. Using immunoSEQ multiplex PCR, the repertoire was profiled, and TCRdb retains in-frame clones only, with some absent. The V and J calls and clone size are taken from that table; D and trimming were inferred from the DNA. The table lists 150,000 to 200,000 clones, about 83% of them singletons. This TCR was recovered from a human donor in a cohort sampled during active COVID-19. Sequencing used peripheral blood. The chain links TRBV2 to TRBJ2-7; TRBD2 agrees at 11 bases. CDR3 nucleotide sequence: TGTGCCAGTGCCGGGACTAGCGGCTACGAGCAGTACTTC. It translates to CASAGTSGYEQYF.